The present TCR beta chain was sequenced within a study of blood T cells in healthy people across ages. Study results and limitations: Measured against age, TCR beta diversity per million T cells decreased in a roughly linear manner. Aged donors had fewer naive CD4+ cells and lower diversity than long-lived donors.

The ends were cut back, 6 bases at V and 0 bases at J, with 15 bases in the middle. Germline CDR1 is MNHNS and CDR2 is SASEGT. This CDR3 comprises 16 residues. In the case of this clonotype: Its target is unknown.

The authors drew approximately 9 milliliters of peripheral blood from each donor. Primers used in a second PCR of about 7 to 12 cycles were a sample-barcoded 5' primer and a J-beta primer mix. MiXCR, run by TCRdb on the 5' RACE reads, gives a single entry per CDR3 protein. The sample lists 1.4 million to 1.5 million distinct CDR3 sequences; 40% to 50% were seen once. The receptor comes from a woman aged 18-29 years in good health. Input material: blood. This rearrangement joins TRBV6-1 to TRBJ2-4, with D tentatively TRBD1 (5 bases). The CDR3 loop reads CASSGEAGLAKNIQYF. The CDR3 DNA reads as TGTGCCAGCAGCGGAGAGGCAGGGTTAGCCAAAAACATTCAGTACTTC.